This T cell receptor (beta chain) was identified in a study of control samples from healthy donors and cancer patients. Clones were sequenced by immunoSEQ multiplex PCR, and TCRdb holds only the in-frame ones, with some missing. The profile shows 90,000 to 100,000 clones, around three quarters of them singletons. This CDR3 comprises 15 residues. Germline CDR1 reads WSHSY; CDR2 reads SAAADI. V lost 6 bases to trimming and J lost 4 bases, with 15 bases between them. The sequenced sample consisted of blood. The sequence came from a woman aged 30 to 39 in good health. The chain combines TRBV10-2 with TRBJ2-2; no clear D gene. CDR3 loop: CASRLDLVSTGELFF. The CDR3 nucleotides are TGCGCCAGCAGATTAGATCTAGTCTCCACCGGGGAGCTGTTTTTT.